A selection of T cell receptor beta chains follows, all from one sample in a study of breast tumors, draining lymph nodes, adjacent tissues. TCRdb re-derived calls from the multiplex PCR reads in MiXCR, one entry per CDR3 protein. Here the sample spans 150,000 to 250,000 distinct CDR3 sequences, approximately 30% being singletons. Sequencing input: axillary lymph node tissue. The receptors were gathered from a female donor with breast cancer. Some clones in this sample may be carry-over from other donors' samples. The CDR3 runs from the conserved cysteine through the conserved F or W. The D gene is left open where the match is weak. Rows may omit the clone size; those that give it use once, few, many or a size class.

d_gene	j_gene	v_gene	abundance	CDR3aa	CDR3nt
NA	TRBJ1-4	TRBV29-1	NA	CSVDTRQSTNEKLFF	TGCAGCGTTGATACCAGACAGTCAACTAATGAAAAACTGTTTTTT
TRBD1	TRBJ1-5	TRBV20-1	NA	CSAKTRQGAWGWTQHF	TGCAGTGCTAAGACCCGACAGGGGGCGTGGGGTTGGACCCAGCATTTT
TRBD1	TRBJ1-5	TRBV7-8	many	CASSSGTGRAQPQHF	TGTGCCAGCAGCTCAGGGACAGGGAGGGCTCAGCCCCAGCATTTT
NA	TRBJ1-2	TRBV20-1	many	CSASKGTHKTYGYTF	TGCAGTGCTAGCAAGGGGACTCATAAAACGTATGGCTACACCTTC
NA	TRBJ1-4	TRBV19	many	CASSGFNEKLFF	TGTGCCAGTAGTGGCTTTAATGAAAAACTGTTTTTT
NA	TRBJ1-1	TRBV13	few	CASSLGYKSTEAFF	TGTGCCAGCAGCTTAGGTTATAAATCCACTGAAGCTTTCTTT
TRBD1	TRBJ1-6	TRBV9	NA	CASSVSGGSSPLHF	TGTGCCAGCAGCGTATCAGGGGGCAGTTCACCCCTCCACTTT
TRBD1	TRBJ1-6	TRBV20-1	NA	CSAYGTGGPLHF	TGCAGTGCTTACGGGACAGGGGGACCCCTCCACTTT
TRBD1	TRBJ1-4	TRBV9	many	CASSALTGSGKLFF	TGTGCCAGCAGCGCCCTGACAGGGTCGGGAAAACTGTTTTTT
TRBD2	TRBJ2-3	TRBV7-9	NA	CASSQATSGPRTDTQYF	TGTGCCAGCAGCCAAGCCACTAGCGGGCCTCGCACAGATACGCAGTATTTT
TRBD1	TRBJ1-4	TRBV20-1	many	CSAPPRQGATTNEKLFF	TGCAGTGCCCCGCCCCGACAGGGGGCGACAACTAATGAAAAACTGTTTTTT
NA	TRBJ2-2	TRBV4-1	many	CASSQKDFKHLWVFGMNTGELFF	TGCGCCAGCAGCCAAAAAGATTTTAAACATTTGTGGGTTTTTGGTATGAACACCGGGGAGCTGTTTTTT
TRBD1	TRBJ1-2	TRBV20-1	many	CSADLSGTGNYGYTF	TGCAGTGCAGACCTCAGCGGGACAGGGAACTATGGCTACACCTTC
NA	TRBJ2-7	TRBV2	many	CASRRGATQSYEQYF	TGTGCTTCCCGCCGGGGGGCTACCCAGTCCTACGAGCAGTACTTC
NA	TRBJ2-3	TRBV24-1	many	CATSDETRLTDTQYF	TGTGCCACCAGTGATGAGACTAGGTTAACAGATACGCAGTATTTT
TRBD1	TRBJ1-3	TRBV7-2	many	CASSLARTGRTGNTIYF	TGTGCCAGCAGCTTAGCAAGGACAGGTAGAACTGGAAACACCATATATTTT
NA	TRBJ1-2	TRBV6-6	NA	CASSLGGSEGYTF	TGTGCCAGCAGTCTCGGGGGATCGGAAGGCTACACCTTC
NA	TRBJ1-4	TRBV4-2	NA	CASSQARTGQKLFF	TGTGCCAGCAGCCAAGCACGGACGGGCCAAAAACTGTTTTTT
TRBD1	TRBJ1-5	TRBV5-1	NA	CASRSDRGSYSNQPQHF	TGCGCCAGCAGGTCCGACAGGGGGTCCTATAGCAATCAGCCCCAGCATTTT
TRBD2	TRBJ2-1	TRBV20-1	many	CSASRAQGGNEQFF	TGCAGTGCTAGTAGGGCGCAGGGAGGGAATGAGCAGTTCTTC
TRBD2	TRBJ2-5	TRBV7-9	NA	CASSLAAGAQVTQYF	TGTGCCAGCAGCTTGGCGGCGGGAGCCCAGGTGACCCAGTACTTC
TRBD2	TRBJ2-1	TRBV7-8	many	CASSWEGLAGYNEQFF	TGTGCCAGCAGCTGGGAAGGACTAGCGGGGTACAATGAGCAGTTCTTC
NA	TRBJ2-1	TRBV2	many	CASSYRAGSYNEQFF	TGTGCCAGCAGCTACAGGGCAGGCTCCTACAATGAGCAGTTCTTC
NA	TRBJ2-2	TRBV29-1	NA	CSVGGSGTTGELFF	TGCAGCGTTGGAGGGTCAGGGACCACCGGGGAGCTGTTTTTT
NA	TRBJ1-3	TRBV5-1	many	CASSLDGTRSGNTIYF	TGCGCCAGCAGCTTGGACGGGACAAGATCTGGAAACACCATATATTTT
TRBD2	TRBJ2-5	TRBV6-5	many	CASSYSGTSWETQYF	TGTGCCAGCAGTTACTCAGGGACTAGCTGGGAGACCCAGTACTTC
NA	TRBJ2-3	TRBV7-3	many	CASSLRGGTDTQYF	TGTGCCAGCAGCCTCAGGGGGGGCACAGATACGCAGTATTTT
NA	TRBJ2-7	TRBV7-2	NA	CASSLGRPSYEQYF	TGTGCCAGCAGCTTAGGACGCCCCTCCTACGAGCAGTATTTC
NA	TRBJ2-3	TRBV2	many	CASSGSVSLTDTQYF	TGTGCCAGCAGTGGATCGGTCAGCCTCACAGATACGCAGTATTTT
NA	TRBJ2-3	TRBV7-6	many	CASSLAEEDTQYF	TGTGCCAGCAGCTTAGCGGAGGAGGATACGCAGTATTTT
NA	TRBJ2-1	TRBV24-1	many	CATGWGAIGEQFF	TGTGCCACCGGCTGGGGGGCGATCGGGGAGCAGTTCTTC
TRBD1	TRBJ1-5	TRBV20-1	NA	CSAETPGQGASNQPQHF	TGCAGTGCTGAGACACCGGGACAGGGGGCTAGCAATCAGCCCCAGCATTTT
TRBD1	TRBJ2-7	TRBV6-5	few	CASSHPRTGGGYEQYF	TGTGCCAGCAGTCACCCGAGGACAGGCGGCGGGTACGAGCAGTACTTC
NA	TRBJ2-4	TRBV30	many	CAWGHGNIQYF	TGTGCCTGGGGACACGGAAACATTCAGTACTTC
NA	TRBJ1-1	TRBV7-9	once	CAISHREGGTEAFF	TGTGCCATCAGCCACAGGGAGGGTGGGACTGAAGCTTTCTTT
NA	TRBJ2-3	TRBV6-2/TRBV6-3	NA	CASSRDFTDTQYF	TGTGCCAGCAGTAGGGACTTCACAGATACGCAGTATTTT
TRBD2	TRBJ2-5	TRBV7-3	many	CASSLAGGRGETQYF	TGTGCCAGCAGCCTGGCGGGGGGGCGAGGGGAGACCCAGTACTTC
NA	TRBJ2-6	TRBV19	many	CASTNRGFGANVLTF	TGTGCCAGTACTAACCGGGGTTTTGGGGCCAACGTCCTGACTTTC
TRBD2	TRBJ2-3	TRBV3-1	few	CASSPIAGGLVDTQYF	TGTGCCAGCAGCCCTATAGCGGGGGGCTTGGTAGATACGCAGTATTTT
NA	TRBJ1-2	TRBV20-1	many	CSARDQDQGFYGYTF	TGCAGTGCTAGAGATCAGGATCAGGGATTCTATGGCTACACCTTC
TRBD2	TRBJ2-2	TRBV5-1	NA	CASSPGTSGELFF	TGCGCCAGCAGCCCGGGGACTAGCGGGGAGCTGTTTTTT
NA	TRBJ2-1	TRBV6-6	few	CASSPSSGGRGHEQFF	TGTGCCAGCAGTCCCTCCTCCGGGGGGCGGGGGCATGAGCAGTTCTTC
NA	TRBJ1-5	TRBV5-6	NA	CASSLEGAGYNQPQHF	TGTGCCAGCAGCTTGGAAGGGGCGGGTTACAATCAGCCCCAGCATTTT
NA	TRBJ2-2	TRBV7-2	many	CASSLDSLTGELFF	TGTGCCAGCAGCTTAGACAGTCTCACCGGGGAGCTGTTTTTT
NA	TRBJ1-2	TRBV6-5	NA	CASSYGARYGYTF	TGTGCCAGCAGTTACGGGGCTAGATATGGCTACACCTTC
TRBD1	TRBJ1-2	TRBV6-6	NA	CASRQTGGGYGYTF	TGTGCCAGCAGGCAAACAGGGGGCGGCTATGGCTACACCTTC
TRBD1	TRBJ2-3	TRBV6-1	few	CASSEARGQGRTDTQYF	TGTGCCAGCAGTGAAGCTCGAGGACAGGGGCGCACAGATACGCAGTATTTT
NA	TRBJ2-3	TRBV11-2	many	CASSSQGTSTDTQYF	TGTGCCAGCAGCTCACAGGGGACTAGCACAGATACGCAGTATTTT
TRBD1	TRBJ2-5	TRBV11-2	many	CASSLGWVTGVNGETQYF	TGTGCCAGCAGCTTAGGATGGGTGACAGGGGTAAATGGGGAGACCCAGTACTTC
NA	TRBJ2-6	TRBV12-3/TRBV12-4	NA	CASSSGPGTMVGSGANVLTF	TGTGCCAGCAGTTCGGGCCCCGGGACAATGGTGGGCTCTGGGGCCAACGTCCTGACTTTC
NA	TRBJ2-7	TRBV2	NA	CAGRPGSSYEQYF	TGTGCCGGCAGGCCAGGGAGCTCCTACGAGCAGTACTTC
TRBD1	TRBJ1-6	TRBV20-1	many	CSARTGPSSYNSPLHF	TGCAGTGCGAGGACAGGGCCAAGCTCCTATAATTCACCCCTCCACTTT
NA	TRBJ2-7	TRBV9	NA	CASRGGESYEQYF	TGTGCCAGCAGAGGTGGTGAATCCTACGAGCAGTACTTC
NA	TRBJ1-5	TRBV28	NA	CASIPGNSNQHQHF	TGTGCCAGCATCCCAGGGAATAGCAATCAGCACCAGCATTTT